Many counts were recorded for the clone carrying this T cell receptor beta chain. Its antigen is undetermined. This sample stems from a study of identical twins. Overall study results and limits: For monozygotic twins, models underestimated out-of-frame TCR alpha sharing.

This CDR3 has 14 residues. V lost 5 bases to trimming and J lost 3 bases, with 10 bases between them. TCRdb analysed the 5' RACE reads with MiXCR anew, one entry per CDR3 protein. The repertoire holds 650,000 to 800,000 distinct CDR3 sequences, 8.5% to 9% seen once, with approximately 0.96% in the top ten. The data were also submitted as part of a second study, on yellow fever vaccine responses in identical twins.

This receptor was identified in a woman younger than 30 in good health. This chain joins TRBV12-3 or TRBV12-4 and TRBJ2-2, with D perhaps TRBD1 (6 bases). The sample comprised PBMCs. The CDR3 here is CASSIQGDTGELFF. The CDR3, as DNA: TGTGCCAGCAGTATACAGGGAGACACCGGGGAGCTGTTTTTT.